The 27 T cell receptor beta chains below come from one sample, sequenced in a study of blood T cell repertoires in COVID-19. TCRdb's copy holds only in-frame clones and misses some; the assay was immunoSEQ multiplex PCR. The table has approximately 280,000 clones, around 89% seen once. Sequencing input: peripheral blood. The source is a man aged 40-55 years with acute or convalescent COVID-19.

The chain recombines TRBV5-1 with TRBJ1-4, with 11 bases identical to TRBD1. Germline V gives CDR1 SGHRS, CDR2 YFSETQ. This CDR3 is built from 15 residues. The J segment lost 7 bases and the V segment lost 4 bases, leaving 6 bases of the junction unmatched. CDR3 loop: CASSGQGARGEKLFF. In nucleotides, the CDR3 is TGCGCCAGCAGCGGACAGGGGGCTAGAGGTGAAAAACTGTTTTTT.

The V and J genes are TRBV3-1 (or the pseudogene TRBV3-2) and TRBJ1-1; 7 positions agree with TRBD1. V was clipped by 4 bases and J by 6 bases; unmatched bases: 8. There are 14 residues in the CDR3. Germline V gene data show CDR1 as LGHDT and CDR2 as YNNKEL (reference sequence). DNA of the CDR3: TGTGCCAGCAGCCCCCCAGGGGGGTTATCTGAAGCTTTCTTT. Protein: CASSPPGGLSEAFF.

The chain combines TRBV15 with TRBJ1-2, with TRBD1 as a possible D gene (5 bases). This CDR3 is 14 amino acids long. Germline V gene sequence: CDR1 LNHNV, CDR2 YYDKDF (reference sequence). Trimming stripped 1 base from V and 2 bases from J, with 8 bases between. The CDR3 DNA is TGTGCCACCAGCAGAGGGGGGGAGAACTATGGCTACACCTTC. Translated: CATSRGGENYGYTF.

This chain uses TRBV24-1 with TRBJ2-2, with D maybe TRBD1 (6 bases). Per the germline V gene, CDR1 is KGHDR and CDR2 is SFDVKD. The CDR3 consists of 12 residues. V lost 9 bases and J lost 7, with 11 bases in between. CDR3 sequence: CATGTLGGELFF. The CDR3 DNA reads TGTGCCACCGGGACATTGGGCGGGGAGCTGTTTTTT.

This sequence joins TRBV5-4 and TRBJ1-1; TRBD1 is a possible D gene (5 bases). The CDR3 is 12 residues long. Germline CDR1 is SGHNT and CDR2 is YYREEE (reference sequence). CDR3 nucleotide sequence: TGTGCTGCGGGGCAGTTGAACACTGAAGCTTTCTTT. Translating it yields CAAGQLNTEAFF.

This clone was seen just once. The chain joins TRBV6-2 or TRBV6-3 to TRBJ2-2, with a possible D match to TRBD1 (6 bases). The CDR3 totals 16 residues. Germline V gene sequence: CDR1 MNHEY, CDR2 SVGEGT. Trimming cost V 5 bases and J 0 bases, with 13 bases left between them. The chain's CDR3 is CASSNRQDSNTGELFF. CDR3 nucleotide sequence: TGTGCCAGCAGTAACCGACAGGACTCGAACACCGGGGAGCTGTTTTTT.

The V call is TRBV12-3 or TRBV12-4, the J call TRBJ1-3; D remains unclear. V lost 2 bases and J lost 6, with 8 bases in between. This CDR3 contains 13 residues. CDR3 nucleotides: TGTGCCAGCAGTTTATCGCAGGCAAACACCATATATTTT. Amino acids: CASSLSQANTIYF.

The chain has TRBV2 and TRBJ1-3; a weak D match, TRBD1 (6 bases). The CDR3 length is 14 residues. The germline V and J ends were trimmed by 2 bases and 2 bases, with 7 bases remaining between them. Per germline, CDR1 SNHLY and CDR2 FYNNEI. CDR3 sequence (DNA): TGTGCCAGCAGTGAAACAGGGACTGGAAACACCATATATTTT. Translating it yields CASSETGTGNTIYF.

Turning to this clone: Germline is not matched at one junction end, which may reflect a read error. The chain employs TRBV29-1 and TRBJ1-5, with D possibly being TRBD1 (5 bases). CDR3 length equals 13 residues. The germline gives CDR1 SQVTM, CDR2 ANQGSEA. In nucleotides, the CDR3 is TGCAGCGTGGGGGGATCGGGCAACCAGCCCCAGCATTTT. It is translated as CSVGGSGNQPQHF.

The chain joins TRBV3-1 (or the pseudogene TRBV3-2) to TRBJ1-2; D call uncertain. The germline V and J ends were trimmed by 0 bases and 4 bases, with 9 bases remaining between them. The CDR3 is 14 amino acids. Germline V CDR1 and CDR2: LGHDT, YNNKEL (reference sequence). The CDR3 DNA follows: TGTGCCAGCAGCCAAGAAGGAGGAAGCTATGGCTACACCTTC. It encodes CASSQEGGSYGYTF.

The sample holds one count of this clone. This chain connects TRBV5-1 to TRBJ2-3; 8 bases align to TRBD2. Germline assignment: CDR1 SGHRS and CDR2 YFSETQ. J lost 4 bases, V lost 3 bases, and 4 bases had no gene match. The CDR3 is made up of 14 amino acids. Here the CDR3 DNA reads TGCGCCAGCAGCTATGAGCGGGGGTCAGATACGCAGTATTTT. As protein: CASSYERGSDTQYF.

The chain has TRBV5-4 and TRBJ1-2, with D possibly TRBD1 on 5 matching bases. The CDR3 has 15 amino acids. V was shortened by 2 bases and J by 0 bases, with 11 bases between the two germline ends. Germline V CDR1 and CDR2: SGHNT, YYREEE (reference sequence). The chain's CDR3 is CASSFQQDPNYGYTF. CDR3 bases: TGTGCCAGCAGCTTTCAACAGGATCCTAACTATGGCTACACCTTC.

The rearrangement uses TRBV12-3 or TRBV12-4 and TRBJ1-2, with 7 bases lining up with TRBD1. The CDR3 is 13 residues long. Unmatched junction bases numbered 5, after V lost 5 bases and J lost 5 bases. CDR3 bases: TGTGCCAGCAGTGCCGGGACAGATTATGGCTACACCTTC. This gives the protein CASSAGTDYGYTF.

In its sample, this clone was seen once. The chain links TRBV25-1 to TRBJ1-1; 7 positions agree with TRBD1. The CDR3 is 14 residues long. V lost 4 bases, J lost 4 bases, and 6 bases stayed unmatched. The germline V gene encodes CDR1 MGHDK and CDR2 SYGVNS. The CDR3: CASSGRQGITEAFF. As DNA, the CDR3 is TGTGCCAGCAGTGGACGACAGGGTATCACTGAAGCTTTCTTT.

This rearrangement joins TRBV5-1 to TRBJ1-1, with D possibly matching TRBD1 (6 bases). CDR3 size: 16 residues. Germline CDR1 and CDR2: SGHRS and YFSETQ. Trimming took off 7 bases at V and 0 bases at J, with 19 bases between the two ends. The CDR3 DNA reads TGCGCCAGCCATGACGGACAGTTATCTTTGAACACTGAAGCTTTCTTT. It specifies CASHDGQLSLNTEAFF.

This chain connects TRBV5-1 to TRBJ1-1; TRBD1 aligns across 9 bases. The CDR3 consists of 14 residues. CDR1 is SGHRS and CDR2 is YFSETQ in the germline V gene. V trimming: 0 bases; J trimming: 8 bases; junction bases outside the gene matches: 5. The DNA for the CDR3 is TGCGCCAGCAGCTTGGCTGTTGGGACAGGGGAAGCTTTCTTT. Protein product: CASSLAVGTGEAFF.

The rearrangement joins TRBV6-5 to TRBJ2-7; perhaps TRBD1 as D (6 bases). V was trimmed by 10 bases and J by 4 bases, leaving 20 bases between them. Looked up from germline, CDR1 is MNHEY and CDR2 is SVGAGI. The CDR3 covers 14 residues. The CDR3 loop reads CAITSFSRGYEQYF. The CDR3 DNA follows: TGTGCCATCACCTCTTTTTCCAGGGGATACGAGCAGTACTTC.

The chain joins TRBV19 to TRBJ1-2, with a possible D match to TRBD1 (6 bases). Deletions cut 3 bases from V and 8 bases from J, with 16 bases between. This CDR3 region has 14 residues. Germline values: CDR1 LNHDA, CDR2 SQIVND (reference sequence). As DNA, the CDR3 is TGTGCCAGTAGTATCCTCGTAGGGGGAACGGGCTACACCTTC. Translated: CASSILVGGTGYTF.

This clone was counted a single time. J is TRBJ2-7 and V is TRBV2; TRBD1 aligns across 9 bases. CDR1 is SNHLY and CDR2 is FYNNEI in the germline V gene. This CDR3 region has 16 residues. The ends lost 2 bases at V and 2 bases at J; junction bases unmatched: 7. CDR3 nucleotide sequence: TGTGCCAGCAGTGAAAGAGACAGGGGGATTACCTACGAGCAGTACTTC. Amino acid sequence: CASSERDRGITYEQYF. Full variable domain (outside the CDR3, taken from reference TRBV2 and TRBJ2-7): EPEVTQTPSHQVTQMGQEVILRCVPISNHLYFYWYRQILGQKVEFLVSFYNNEISEKSEIFDDQFSVERPDGSNFTLKIRSTKLEDSAMYFCASSERDRGITYEQYFGPGTRLTVT.

The CDR3 loop reads CASRRTGSYEQYF. CDR3 DNA: TGTGCCAGCAGGCGGACAGGGTCCTACGAGCAGTACTTC. The V and J genes are TRBV6-5 and TRBJ2-7, with 8 positions matching TRBD1. The germline CDR1 and CDR2 sequences are MNHEY and SVGAGI. V lost 6 bases and J lost 1; bases outside the gene matches: 2. This CDR3 region has 13 residues.

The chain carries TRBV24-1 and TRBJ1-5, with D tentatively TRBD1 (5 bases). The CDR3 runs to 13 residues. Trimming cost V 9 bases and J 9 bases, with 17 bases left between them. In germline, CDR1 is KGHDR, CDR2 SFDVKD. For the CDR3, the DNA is TGTGCCACCTCCGGCGGGGGGTTTTGGCCCCAGCATTTT. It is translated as CATSGGGFWPQHF.

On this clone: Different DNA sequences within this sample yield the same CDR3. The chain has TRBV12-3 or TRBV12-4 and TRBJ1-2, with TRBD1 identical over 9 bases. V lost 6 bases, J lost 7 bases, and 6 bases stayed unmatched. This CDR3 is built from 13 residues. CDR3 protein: CASSPGTGRGYTF. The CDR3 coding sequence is TGTGCCAGCAGCCCCGGGACAGGGCGTGGCTACACCTTC.

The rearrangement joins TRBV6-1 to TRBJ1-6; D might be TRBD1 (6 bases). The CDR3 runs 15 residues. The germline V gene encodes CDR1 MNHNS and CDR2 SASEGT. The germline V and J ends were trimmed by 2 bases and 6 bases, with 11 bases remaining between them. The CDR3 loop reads CASSERTASNSPLHF. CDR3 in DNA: TGTGCCAGCAGTGAACGGACAGCCTCTAATTCACCCCTCCACTTT.

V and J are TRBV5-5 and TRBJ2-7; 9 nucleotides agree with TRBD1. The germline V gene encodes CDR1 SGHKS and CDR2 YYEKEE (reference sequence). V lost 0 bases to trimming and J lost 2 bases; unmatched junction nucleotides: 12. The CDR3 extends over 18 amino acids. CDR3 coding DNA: TGTGCCAGCAGCTTGGCGGTTCGGACAGGGGCCTCTCCCTACGAGCAGTACTTC. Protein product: CASSLAVRTGASPYEQYF.

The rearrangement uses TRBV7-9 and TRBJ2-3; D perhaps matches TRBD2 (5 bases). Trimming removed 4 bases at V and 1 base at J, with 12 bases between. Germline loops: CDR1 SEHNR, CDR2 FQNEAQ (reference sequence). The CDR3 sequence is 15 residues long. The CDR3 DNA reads TGTGCCAGCAGCTGGGAGACACAACGCACAGATACGCAGTATTTT. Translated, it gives CASSWETQRTDTQYF.

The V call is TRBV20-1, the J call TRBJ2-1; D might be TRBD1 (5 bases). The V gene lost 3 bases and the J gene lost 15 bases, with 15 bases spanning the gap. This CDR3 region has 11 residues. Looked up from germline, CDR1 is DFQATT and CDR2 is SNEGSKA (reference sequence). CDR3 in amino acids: CSASPGAGVFF. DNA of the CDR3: TGCAGTGCTAGTCCTGGGGCAGGAGTGTTCTTC.

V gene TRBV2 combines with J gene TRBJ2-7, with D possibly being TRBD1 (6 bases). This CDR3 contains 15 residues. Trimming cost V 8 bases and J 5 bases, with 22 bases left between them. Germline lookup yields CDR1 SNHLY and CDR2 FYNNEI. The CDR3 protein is CASSRPQDSADEQYF. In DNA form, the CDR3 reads TGTGCCAGCTCCAGACCCCAGGACAGCGCAGACGAGCAGTACTTC.